Listed below are T cell receptor beta chains from one sample, sequenced in a study of shared clonotypes between healthy human individuals. The assay was immunoSEQ multiplex PCR, and TCRdb's table has in-frame clones only and misses some. The profile shows about 2.4 million clones, approximately 93% of them singletons. Source material: naive CD4+ T cells from PBMCs. The source of these receptors is a man younger than 35 in good health. Some clones in this sample may be carry-over from other donors' samples. Both conserved end residues are part of each CDR3. A D gene is named only where the DNA matches it firmly. Size is stated for part of the rows, as once, few or many counts, or as a class when the clone is expanded.

J gene,D gene,V gene,clone size,CDR3 DNA,CDR3 protein
TRBJ2-7,NA,TRBV6-1,NA,TGTGCCAGCAGTGGTCCCGGAGGTTACCCGGTCTACGAGCAGTACTTC,CASSGPGGYPVYEQYF
TRBJ2-5,TRBD2,TRBV7-7,NA,TGTGCCAGCAGCCCCTCGCATCGGGAGGAAGAGACCCAGTACTTC,CASSPSHREEETQYF
TRBJ2-3,NA,TRBV6-1,NA,TGTGCCAGCAGTCAATTCTCCATGGTCCCAGATACGCAGTATTTT,CASSQFSMVPDTQYF
TRBJ2-2,NA,TRBV6-6,once,TGTTCTTCAAACAGGGATGGCGGGGAGCTGTTTTTT,CSSNRDGGELFF
TRBJ1-3,NA,TRBV7-7,NA,TGTGCCAGCAGTCGCGCTGGTGGGGCCGGAAACACCATATATTTT,CASSRAGGAGNTIYF
TRBJ2-7,TRBD2,TRBV5-1,NA,TGCGCCAGCAGCCGGGGGGAGTCCCCATCCTACGAGCAGTACTTC,CASSRGESPSYEQYF
TRBJ1-1,NA,TRBV7-9,NA,TGTGCCAGCAGCTTATCCCCCCTCGCCAGGGATAACACTGAAGCTTTCTTT,CASSLSPLARDNTEAFF
TRBJ2-2,NA,TRBV9,NA,TGTGCCAGCAGCGTAATGTGGAACACCGGGGAGCTGTTTTTT,CASSVMWNTGELFF
TRBJ2-7,TRBD2,TRBV7-2,NA,TGTGCCAGCAGCTTAGCGCGGGAGGGCGAGCAGTACTTC,CASSLAREGEQYF
TRBJ1-1,NA,TRBV18,NA,TGTGCCAGCTCACCACGGCAGGTGGGCATGAACACTGAAGCTTTCTTT,CASSPRQVGMNTEAFF
TRBJ2-1,NA,TRBV7-3,NA,TGTGCCAGCAGCTTAACGGACCCGTCACATGAGCAGTTCTTC,CASSLTDPSHEQFF
TRBJ2-3,TRBD2,TRBV5-3,NA,TGTGCCAGAAGCTTGGCTTTTCGGGGGCAGGGAGACCACCTAGCGGGAGATACGCAGTATTTT,CARSLAFRGQGDHLAGDTQYF
TRBJ1-2,TRBD1,TRBV6-4,NA,TGTGCCAGCAGTGAAGGACAGGGTAATCATGGCTACACCTTC,CASSEGQGNHGYTF
TRBJ1-6,NA,TRBV9,NA,TGTGCCAGCAGCGCAGACTGGAGCTCCTATAATTCACCCCTCCACTTT,CASSADWSSYNSPLHF
TRBJ1-3,NA,TRBV5-6,NA,TGTGCCAGCAGCTTTCGTGGAAACACCATATATTTT,CASSFRGNTIYF
TRBJ2-7,TRBD1,TRBV4-2,once,TGTGCCAGCAGCCACCCACCGGGACAGGGCGGGGTCGAGCAGTACTTC,CASSHPPGQGGVEQYF
TRBJ1-2,NA,TRBV9,NA,TGTGCCAGCAGCGTAGACACCTATGGCTACACCTTC,CASSVDTYGYTF
TRBJ1-1,NA,TRBV5-6,NA,TGTGCCAGCAGCTCGTCACCCGGGGGCCGCACTGAAGCTTTCTTT,CASSSSPGGRTEAFF
TRBJ1-6,NA,TRBV6-5,NA,TGTGCCAGCAGCCTGCTTAGGTCCTATAATTCACCCCTCCACTTT,CASSLLRSYNSPLHF
TRBJ2-1,NA,TRBV11-2,NA,TGTGCCAGCAGCTTAGACGGGTCCTACAATGAGCAGTTCTTC,CASSLDGSYNEQFF
TRBJ2-6,NA,TRBV7-9,NA,TGTGCCAGCAGCTTAGTGTTTCAGGTCGGTGGGGCCAACGTCCTGACTTTC,CASSLVFQVGGANVLTF
TRBJ2-7,NA,TRBV29-1,NA,TGCAGCTTCCGGGATGGGGGTGGAAAGCAGTACTTC,CSFRDGGGKQYF
TRBJ2-6,NA,TRBV28,NA,TGTGCCAGCAGGTCTCTGCAAACCTCTGGGGCCAACGTCCTGACTTTC,CASRSLQTSGANVLTF
TRBJ1-2,NA,TRBV2,NA,TGTGCCAGCCAAACGACAGGTCCTCGTGGCTACACCTTC,CASQTTGPRGYTF
TRBJ1-1,TRBD1,TRBV2,once,TGTGCCAGCAATGGACAGGGCCCCGAAGCTTTCTTT,CASNGQGPEAFF
TRBJ1-4,TRBD1,TRBV28,NA,TGTGCCAGCAGCTCCGGACAGGGGACTGAAAAACTGTTTTTT,CASSSGQGTEKLFF
TRBJ2-3,NA,TRBV6-1,NA,TGTGCCAGCTGGAGTCCCCACATAGATACGCAGTATTTT,CASWSPHIDTQYF